This T cell receptor beta chain was sequenced in a study of cytomegalovirus exposure and HLA in healthy donors. Despite likely unrecorded immune exposures, the donors were nominally healthy at the time of sampling. Findings and caveats of the study: By HLA locus, TCR association rates varied in a later analysis, with DRB1 showing the most and HLA-C the fewest.

CDR1 is LNHNV and CDR2 is YYDKDF in the germline V gene (reference sequence). The CDR3 sequence is 15 residues long. V shed 0 bases and J shed 9 bases, with 16 bases lying between them. The study ran its PCR with 60 Vbeta and 13 Jbeta primers. Repertoires were generated with immunoSEQ multiplex PCR, while TCRdb's copy carries only in-frame clones and drops some. The repertoire holds 90,000 to 150,000 clones, with about 78% as singletons. This clone was counted once. The antigen is not known. The genes are TRBV15 and TRBJ2-3; D might be TRBD2 (5 bases). Sequencing was performed on PBMCs. This TCR came from a woman aged 40 to 50 in good health and CMV-seropositive. The CDR3 bases are TGTGCCACCAGCAGAGATGATACTAGAAGTGGGACGCAGTATTTT. Its protein is CATSRDDTRSGTQYF.